This T cell receptor beta chain originates from a study of identical twins. Study-level points and caveats: Out-of-frame alpha sequences shared by twins showed excess low generation probability.

MiXCR, applied by TCRdb to the 5' RACE reads, yields one record per CDR3 protein. This table has nearly 900,000 distinct CDR3 sequences, around 12% appearing once. With 4 bases clipped from V and 3 bases from J, the junction kept 8 bases outside the gene matches. Per germline, CDR1 LGHDT and CDR2 YNNKEL (reference sequence). This CDR3 comprises 16 residues. This clonotype was detected ten times or more. Its antigen is still unknown. These data also featured in a second study, about yellow fever vaccine responses in identical twins. As that study records: Reported findings indicate that twins' vaccine T cell responses seemed partially convergent, partially personalized.

Sequencing used PBMCs. The V and J genes are TRBV3-1 and TRBJ2-3, with 9 bases lining up with TRBD1. The sequence came from a woman aged 18-35 years in good health. For the CDR3, the DNA is TGTGCCAGCAGCCCCAGGGACAGGGTGGGAACAGATACGCAGTATTTT. Protein sequence: CASSPRDRVGTDTQYF.